This paragraph covers one TCR beta chain sequence. The antigen remains undetermined. The data originate from a study of blood T cells in healthy people across ages. Study-wide findings and caveats: Roughly linearly, TCR beta diversity per million T cells fell as age increased.

Sample-barcoded 5' priming and a J-beta primer mix drove a second PCR of roughly 7 to 11 cycles. Each cDNA molecule was tagged by a template-switch adaptor with 12 random nucleotides. Via MiXCR, TCRdb re-called the 5' RACE reads, giving one row per CDR3 protein. The sample yields 1.5 million to 1.9 million distinct CDR3 sequences, about 45% seen once. V was clipped by 5 bases and J by 5 bases; unmatched bases: 9. This CDR3 has 15 residues. The germline CDR1 and CDR2 sequences are DFQATT and SNEGSKA (reference sequence). The rearrangement uses TRBV20-1 and TRBJ2-3; 11 nucleotides agree with TRBD2. The sample consisted of blood. The sequence was collected from a woman aged 18-29 years in good health. Written as DNA, the CDR3 is TGCAGTGCTCCCCTAGCGGGAGGACCGGGAGATACGCAGTATTTT. Its protein is CSAPLAGGPGDTQYF.